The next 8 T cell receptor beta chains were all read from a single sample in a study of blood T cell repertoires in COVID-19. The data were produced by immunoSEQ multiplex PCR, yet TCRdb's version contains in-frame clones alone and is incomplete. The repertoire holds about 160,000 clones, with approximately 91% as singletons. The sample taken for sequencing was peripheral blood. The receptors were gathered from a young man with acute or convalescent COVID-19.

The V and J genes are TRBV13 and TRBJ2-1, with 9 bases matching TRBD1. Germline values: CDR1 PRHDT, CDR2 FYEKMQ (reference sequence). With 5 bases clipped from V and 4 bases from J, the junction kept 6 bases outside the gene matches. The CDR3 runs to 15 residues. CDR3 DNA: TGTGCCAGCAGCCGGCGGGGACAGGGATACAATGAGCAGTTCTTC. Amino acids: CASSRRGQGYNEQFF.

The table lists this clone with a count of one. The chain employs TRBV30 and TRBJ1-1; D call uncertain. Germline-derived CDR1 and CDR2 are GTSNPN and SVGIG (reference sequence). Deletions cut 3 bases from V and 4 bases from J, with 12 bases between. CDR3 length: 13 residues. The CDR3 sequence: CAWSLTEATEAFF. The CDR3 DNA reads TGTGCCTGGAGCCTCACGGAGGCCACTGAAGCTTTCTTT.

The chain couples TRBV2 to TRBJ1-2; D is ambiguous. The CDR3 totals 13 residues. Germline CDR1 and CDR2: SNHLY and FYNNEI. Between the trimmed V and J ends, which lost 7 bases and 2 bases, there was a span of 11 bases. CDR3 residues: CASNRAPNYGYTF. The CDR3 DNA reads TGTGCCAGCAACAGAGCTCCCAACTATGGCTACACCTTC.

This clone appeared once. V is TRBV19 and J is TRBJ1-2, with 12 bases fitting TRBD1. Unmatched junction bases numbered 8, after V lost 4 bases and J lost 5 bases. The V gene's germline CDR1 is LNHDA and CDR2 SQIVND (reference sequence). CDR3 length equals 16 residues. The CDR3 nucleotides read TGTGCCAGTAGTACGGGACAGGGGGCGAATGGATATGGCTACACCTTC. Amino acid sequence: CASSTGQGANGYGYTF.

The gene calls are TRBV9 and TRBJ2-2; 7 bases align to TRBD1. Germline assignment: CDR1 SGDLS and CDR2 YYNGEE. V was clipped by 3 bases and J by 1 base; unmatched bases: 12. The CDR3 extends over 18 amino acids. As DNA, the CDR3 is TGTGCCAGCAGCGAAAGTGGGACAGACTTAGTGAACACCGGGGAGCTGTTTTTT. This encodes CASSESGTDLVNTGELFF.

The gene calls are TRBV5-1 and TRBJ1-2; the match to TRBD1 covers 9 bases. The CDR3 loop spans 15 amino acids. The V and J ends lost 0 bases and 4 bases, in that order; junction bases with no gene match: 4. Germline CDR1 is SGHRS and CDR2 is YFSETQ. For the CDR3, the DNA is TGCGCCAGCAGCTTGGGCGGGACAGGGACCTATGGCTACACCTTC. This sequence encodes CASSLGGTGTYGYTF.

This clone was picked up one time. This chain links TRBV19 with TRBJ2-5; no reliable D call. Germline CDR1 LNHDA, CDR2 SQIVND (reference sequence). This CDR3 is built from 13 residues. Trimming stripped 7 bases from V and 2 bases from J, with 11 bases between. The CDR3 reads CASTSQAQETQYF. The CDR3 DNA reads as TGTGCCAGTACCTCGCAGGCGCAAGAGACCCAGTACTTC.

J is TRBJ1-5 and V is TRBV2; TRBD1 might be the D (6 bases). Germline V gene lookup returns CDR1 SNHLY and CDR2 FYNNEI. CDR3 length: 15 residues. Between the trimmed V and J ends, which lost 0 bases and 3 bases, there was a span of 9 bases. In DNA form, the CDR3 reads TGTGCCAGCAGTGAAGCTCGACAGGCCAATCAGCCCCAGCATTTT. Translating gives CASSEARQANQPQHF.